This TCR beta chain was obtained from a study of regulatory T cells in long-lasting Graves disease. Broader study findings: With a small sample size, accuracy may have been reduced.

Arm-PCR with iRepertoire HTBI primers amplified the CDR3 regions for these TCR beta libraries. TCRdb reprocessed the multiplex PCR reads via MiXCR and lists one record per CDR3 protein. The table includes hundreds of thousands of distinct CDR3 sequences, over 15% detected once. Described time point: newly diagnosed GD, antithyroid drugs for less than 3 months. PBMC-extracted RNA yielded the TCR library. V was clipped by 4 bases and J by 0 bases, with 13 bases between them. Germline-derived CDR1 and CDR2 are LNHDA and SQIVND (reference sequence). The CDR3 extends over 16 amino acids. This clonotype was counted between two and nine times. Antigen specificity is unknown. The same data also contributed to another study, on T cells in Graves' hyperthyroidism and ophthalmopathy. That work adds: Ophthalmopathy and stable hyperthyroidism were separated by a 13 V-J model.

The source was peripheral blood mononuclear cells (PBMCs), collected at new diagnosis, from a patient treated with antithyroid drugs. The V gene is TRBV19, the J gene TRBJ2-1, with D possibly TRBD1 on 6 matching bases. This sequence originates from a man in his forties with Graves disease. The CDR3 reads CASSTQGIGSYNEQFF. CDR3 in DNA: TGTGCCAGTAGTACCCAGGGGATCGGCTCCTACAATGAGCAGTTCTTC.